The rows below give T cell receptor beta chains drawn from one sample of a study of shared clonotypes between healthy human individuals. Libraries were prepared by immunoSEQ multiplex PCR; TCRdb keeps only in-frame clonotypes and omits some of them. The sample consists of around 1,100,000 clones, around three quarters of them appearing once. The specimen sequenced was memory CD4+ T cells from PBMCs. These receptors all stem from a man between 18 and 29 years old in good health. Some clones in this sample may be carry-over from other donors' samples. The CDR3 runs from the conserved cysteine through the conserved F or W. Each record gives: D gene, V gene, clone size, J gene, CDR3 protein, CDR3 DNA. D genes are given only for firm matches. Clone size is shown for a subset of rows, as once, few, many or a class of expanded clone.

d_call: TRBD1; v_call: TRBV30; clone_size: few; j_call: TRBJ1-5; cdr3_aa: CAWSTSGQGGQPQHF; cdr3_nt: TGTGCCTGGAGTACCTCCGGACAGGGAGGTCAGCCCCAGCATTTT
d_call: TRBD2; v_call: TRBV5-1; clone_size: .; j_call: TRBJ2-1; cdr3_aa: CASSLVASGSSYNEQFF; cdr3_nt: TGCGCCAGCAGCTTGGTTGCTAGCGGGAGCTCCTACAATGAGCAGTTCTTC
d_call: TRBD2; v_call: TRBV18; clone_size: once; j_call: TRBJ2-5; cdr3_aa: CASSSGKGDYETQYF; cdr3_nt: TGTGCCAGCTCTTCGGGGAAAGGGGACTACGAGACCCAGTACTTC
d_call: .; v_call: TRBV28; clone_size: .; j_call: TRBJ1-4; cdr3_aa: CASSPLRGRPSSGARLATNEKLFF; cdr3_nt: TGTGCCAGCAGTCCCCTCCGGGGAAGGCCATCATCGGGTGCACGACTTGCAACTAATGAAAAACTGTTTTTT
d_call: TRBD1; v_call: TRBV30; clone_size: .; j_call: TRBJ1-5; cdr3_aa: CAWSGQGGNQPQHF; cdr3_nt: TGTGCCTGGAGTGGACAGGGTGGCAATCAGCCCCAGCATTTT
d_call: TRBD1; v_call: TRBV28; clone_size: .; j_call: TRBJ1-1; cdr3_aa: CASTSTGGNTEAFF; cdr3_nt: TGTGCCAGCACCTCTACAGGGGGGAACACTGAAGCTTTCTTT
d_call: .; v_call: TRBV7-9; clone_size: .; j_call: TRBJ2-3; cdr3_aa: CASSLGATDTQYF; cdr3_nt: TGTGCCAGCAGCTTAGGCGCAACAGATACGCAGTATTTT
d_call: TRBD1; v_call: TRBV28; clone_size: .; j_call: TRBJ1-2; cdr3_aa: CASSSGRGRLDGYTF; cdr3_nt: TGTGCCAGCAGTTCGGGCAGGGGGCGCTTGGATGGCTACACCTTC
d_call: .; v_call: TRBV2; clone_size: .; j_call: TRBJ2-7; cdr3_aa: CASTTDSPYEQYF; cdr3_nt: TGTGCCAGCACCACCGACAGCCCCTACGAGCAGTACTTC
d_call: TRBD2; v_call: TRBV28; clone_size: .; j_call: TRBJ2-7; cdr3_aa: CASSLASGGTYEQYF; cdr3_nt: TGTGCCAGCAGTTTAGCTAGCGGGGGGACCTACGAGCAGTACTTC
d_call: .; v_call: TRBV6-1; clone_size: .; j_call: TRBJ2-7; cdr3_aa: CASSESREWESYEQYF; cdr3_nt: TGTGCCAGCAGTGAGTCCCGGGAATGGGAAAGCTACGAGCAGTACTTC
d_call: TRBD1; v_call: TRBV18; clone_size: .; j_call: TRBJ1-2; cdr3_aa: CASSLGRDRSYGYTF; cdr3_nt: TGTGCCAGCTCACTGGGCAGGGACAGGAGCTATGGCTACACCTTC
d_call: .; v_call: TRBV7-3; clone_size: .; j_call: TRBJ1-1; cdr3_aa: CASSTARDTEAFF; cdr3_nt: TGTGCCAGCAGCACCGCCAGGGATACTGAAGCTTTCTTT
d_call: .; v_call: TRBV18; clone_size: once; j_call: TRBJ1-1; cdr3_aa: CASSPPRLSGHTEAFF; cdr3_nt: TGTGCCAGCTCACCACCGCGTTTATCAGGCCACACTGAAGCTTTCTTT
d_call: TRBD1; v_call: TRBV6-1; clone_size: .; j_call: TRBJ1-2; cdr3_aa: CASSDTGGAFGYTF; cdr3_nt: TGTGCCAGCAGTGATACAGGGGGCGCGTTTGGCTACACCTTC
d_call: TRBD1; v_call: TRBV28; clone_size: .; j_call: TRBJ1-2; cdr3_aa: CASKTGARYGYTF; cdr3_nt: TGTGCCAGTAAGACAGGGGCCAGATATGGCTACACCTTC
d_call: TRBD2; v_call: TRBV19; clone_size: .; j_call: TRBJ2-3; cdr3_aa: CASGRGTSTDTQYF; cdr3_nt: TGTGCCAGTGGGAGGGGAACTAGCACAGATACGCAGTATTTT
d_call: .; v_call: TRBV18; clone_size: few; j_call: TRBJ1-1; cdr3_aa: CASSRNRDTSQAFF; cdr3_nt: TGTGCCAGCTCAAGAAACCGGGACACCAGTCAAGCTTTCTTT
d_call: TRBD2; v_call: TRBV5-4; clone_size: .; j_call: TRBJ2-7; cdr3_aa: CASSSTSGGNYEQYF; cdr3_nt: TGTGCCAGCAGCTCGACTAGCGGGGGTAACTACGAGCAGTACTTC
d_call: TRBD1; v_call: TRBV7-9; clone_size: .; j_call: TRBJ2-3; cdr3_aa: CASQGQLTDTQYF; cdr3_nt: TGTGCCAGCCAGGGACAGCTCACAGATACGCAGTATTTT
d_call: .; v_call: TRBV27; clone_size: .; j_call: TRBJ2-1; cdr3_aa: CASSFSGSPRGNEQFF; cdr3_nt: TGTGCCAGCAGTTTCTCCGGGTCCCCTCGGGGCAATGAGCAGTTCTTC